The next 31 T cell receptor beta chains were all read from a single sample in a study of blood T cell repertoires in COVID-19. Only in-frame clones appear in the TCRdb table, and some are missing; sequencing was by immunoSEQ multiplex PCR. The profile shows under 350,000 clones, 65% to 90% of them singletons. The specimen sequenced was PBMCs or T cells enriched from blood (not recorded which). The receptors originated from a woman between 40 and 55 years old with acute COVID-19.

This rearrangement joins TRBV12-2 to TRBJ2-7; TRBD1 reflects the table's D call only, with no check against the DNA. TRBV12-2 is termed a pseudogene. The CDR3 is made up of 16 amino acids. The CDR3 region has the DNA TGTGCAAGTCGCTTAGAGGGCGGACAGTACCCCTACGAGCAGTACTTC. Amino acid sequence: CASRLEGGQYPYEQYF.

The chain combines TRBV7-2 with TRBJ2-4; a weak D match, TRBD1 (6 bases). This CDR3 is 14 amino acids long. Germline CDR1 SGHTA, CDR2 FQGNSA. Between the trimmed V and J ends, which lost 1 base and 7 bases, there was a span of 11 bases. The CDR3 DNA follows: TGTGCCAGCAGCTTAGAAACAGGGACGAACATTCAGTACTTC. Protein sequence: CASSLETGTNIQYF.

The rearrangement uses TRBV12-3 or TRBV12-4 and TRBJ1-2; 9 bases are shared with TRBD1. V trimming: 8 bases; J trimming: 8 bases; junction bases outside the gene matches: 9. The length of the CDR3 is 13 residues. The CDR3 spells CASSRGQGRGYTF. CDR3 bases: TGTGCCAGCTCGCGTGGACAGGGGAGGGGCTACACCTTC.

The chain couples TRBV28 to TRBJ2-7; D unclear. The CDR3 consists of 13 residues. Germline CDR1 reads MDHEN; CDR2 reads SYDVKM. With 3 bases removed from V and 2 bases from J, the gap between germline ends came to 8 bases. The CDR3 sequence is CASSFTVAYEQYF. The CDR3 DNA reads as TGTGCCAGCAGTTTTACAGTAGCCTACGAGCAGTACTTC.

V is TRBV19 and J is TRBJ1-1, with TRBD1 matching 9 bases. The J segment lost 6 bases and the V segment lost 5 bases, leaving 7 bases of the junction unmatched. The CDR3 is made up of 14 amino acids. The V gene's germline CDR1 is LNHDA and CDR2 SQIVND (reference sequence). The CDR3 sequence is CASSAQGAGAEAFF. In DNA, the CDR3 is TGTGCCAGTAGTGCACAGGGGGCTGGGGCTGAAGCTTTCTTT.

About this clone itself: Compared with germline, one end of the junction differs, possibly owing to a read error. The chain combines TRBV7-7 with TRBJ2-7, with D perhaps TRBD2 (5 bases). The CDR3 totals 16 residues. Germline CDR1 reads SSHAT; CDR2 reads FNYEAQ (reference sequence). The CDR3 sequence: CASSPLAKPYPGEQYF. The DNA for the CDR3 is TGTGCTAGCAGCCCCTTAGCGAAGCCGTACCCCGGCGAGCAGTACTTC.

The V gene is TRBV4-3, the J gene TRBJ2-1, with TRBD1 matching 7 bases. V shed 6 bases and J 2 bases; nucleotides not matched to a gene: 13. In germline, CDR1 is LGHNA, CDR2 YSLEER. The CDR3 covers 17 residues. The CDR3 reads CASRTKDRAIPYNEQFF. The CDR3 coding sequence is TGCGCCAGCAGAACAAAAGACAGGGCGATACCCTACAATGAGCAGTTCTTC.

J is TRBJ2-1 and V is TRBV18; tentative D call: TRBD1 (5 bases). The CDR3 is made up of 13 amino acids. The germline V gene has CDR1 KGHSH and CDR2 LQKENI. V gave up 0 bases and J gave up 6 bases, with 6 bases separating them. The CDR3 DNA is TGTGCCAGCTCACCACCGGACACCAATGAGCAGTTCTTC. Its translation: CASSPPDTNEQFF.

To note about this clone: Other DNA sequences within the sample encode an identical CDR3. The chain recombines TRBV3-1 (or the pseudogene TRBV3-2) with TRBJ2-7; 8 nucleotides align to TRBD2. Unmatched junction bases numbered 6, after V lost 1 base and J lost 7 bases. Looked up from germline, CDR1 is LGHDT and CDR2 is YNNKEL (reference sequence). The CDR3 sequence is 14 residues long. CDR3 amino acids: CASSQGLAGREQYF. The CDR3 DNA sequence: TGTGCCAGCAGCCAAGGATTAGCGGGAAGGGAGCAGTACTTC.

The chain employs TRBV15 and TRBJ1-5; D may be TRBD1 (5 bases). The CDR3 totals 15 residues. Germline V CDR1 and CDR2: LNHNV, YYDKDF (reference sequence). The V and J ends lost 0 bases and 3 bases respectively, with 9 bases between them. In nucleotides, the CDR3 is TGTGCCACCAGCAGAGACGACAGACCCAATCAGCCCCAGCATTTT. This codes for CATSRDDRPNQPQHF.

The sample holds a few counts of this clone. This rearrangement joins TRBV4-3 to TRBJ1-1, with a possible D match to TRBD1 (6 bases). The CDR3 runs to 16 residues. V shed 0 bases and J shed 0 bases, with 11 bases lying between them. Germline V gene data show CDR1 as LGHNA and CDR2 as YSLEER. The DNA of the CDR3 is TGCGCCAGCAGCCAAGATATGGGACACCTGAACACTGAAGCTTTCTTT. As protein: CASSQDMGHLNTEAFF.

This chain links TRBV19 with TRBJ1-2; TRBD1 matches at 9 bases. V lost 8 bases and J lost 0; bases outside the gene matches: 7. Germline CDR1 and CDR2: LNHDA and SQIVND (reference sequence). The CDR3 length is 15 residues. The CDR3 coding sequence is TGTGCCAGTGTAAAGACAGGGGGGGCTAACTATGGCTACACCTTC. Protein product: CASVKTGGANYGYTF.

This chain joins TRBV5-4 and TRBJ1-1; D is unresolved. This CDR3 contains 15 residues. Germline V CDR1 and CDR2: SGHNT, YYREEE (reference sequence). V was clipped by 0 bases and J by 5 bases, with 14 bases between them. The CDR3 nucleotides read TGTGCCAGCAGCTTGGTAGCTCAGCCGGGGACTGAAGCTTTCTTT. Translated, it gives CASSLVAQPGTEAFF.

The rearrangement joins TRBV4-3 to TRBJ1-5, with 10 bases lining up with TRBD1. Germline loops: CDR1 LGHNA, CDR2 YSLEER. This CDR3 is built from 15 residues. V lost 4 bases, J lost 3 bases, and 3 bases stayed unmatched. The CDR3 DNA sequence: TGCGCCAGCAGCCCTGGACAGGGGGTCAATCAGCCCCAGCATTTT. Translation gives CASSPGQGVNQPQHF.

The chain combines TRBV11-1 with TRBJ2-1, with a possible D match to TRBD1 (6 bases). Germline-derived CDR1 and CDR2 are SGHAT and FQDESV (reference sequence). Trimming took 8 bases from V and 5 from J, leaving 13 bases between them. This CDR3 has 13 amino acids. CDR3 sequence: CASGRTVNNEQFF. Written as DNA, the CDR3 is TGTGCCAGCGGCAGGACAGTCAACAATGAGCAGTTCTTC.

This clone has more than one count but fewer than ten. This chain links TRBV30 with TRBJ1-1, with 8 bases that match TRBD1. Germline loops: CDR1 GTSNPN, CDR2 SVGIG (reference sequence). This CDR3 comprises 17 residues. J gave up 4 bases and V 2 bases, and 15 bases lay outside the gene matches. In nucleotides, the CDR3 is TGTGCCTGGAGTCCCCTTTTTACAGGGGGAGGGGGCACTGAAGCTTTCTTT. It yields the protein CAWSPLFTGGGGTEAFF.

This clone was seen a handful of times. V usage is TRBV19 and J usage is TRBJ2-2, with D possibly TRBD2 on 5 matching bases. The CDR3 sequence is 15 residues long. Germline V CDR1 and CDR2: LNHDA, SQIVND (reference sequence). The V and J ends lost 5 bases and 7 bases respectively, with 17 bases between them. The CDR3 is CASSSGLSGGGELFF. The CDR3 region has the DNA TGTGCCAGTAGTTCCGGACTGTCTGGAGGCGGGGAGCTGTTTTTT.

This chain connects TRBV19 to TRBJ1-5, with D perhaps matching TRBD1 (5 bases). Trimming cost V 5 bases and J 2 bases, with 19 bases left between them. Germline CDR1 reads LNHDA; CDR2 reads SQIVND (reference sequence). The CDR3 has 17 amino acids. CDR3 loop: CASSFGAGADGNQPQHF. CDR3 DNA: TGTGCCAGTAGTTTTGGGGCAGGTGCGGATGGCAATCAGCCCCAGCATTTT.

The chain has TRBV3-1 (or the pseudogene TRBV3-2) and TRBJ2-3, with 8 bases that match TRBD1. CDR1 is LGHDT and CDR2 is YNNKEL in the germline V gene (reference sequence). The CDR3 sequence is 14 residues long. The trim removed 2 bases at V and 4 bases at J, leaving 2 bases unmatched. Written as DNA, the CDR3 is TGTGCCAGCAGCCAATCAGGGGGCTCAGATACGCAGTATTTT. Protein product: CASSQSGGSDTQYF.

The J gene is TRBJ2-7, the V gene TRBV11-2; 7 positions match TRBD2. V dropped 3 bases and J dropped 3; count of bases not matched to a gene: 5. The length of the CDR3 is 14 residues. From germline, CDR1 is SGHAT and CDR2 FQNNGV. CDR3 DNA sequence: TGTGCCAGCAGCTTGTCCAGCGGGGTCTACGAGCAGTACTTC. It is translated as CASSLSSGVYEQYF. Full variable domain (outside the CDR3, taken from reference TRBV11-2 and TRBJ2-7): EAGVAQSPRYKIIEKRQSVAFWCNPISGHATLYWYQQILGQGPKLLIQFQNNGVVDDSQLPKDRFSAERLKGVDSTLKIQPAKLEDSAVYLCASSLSSGVYEQYFGPGTRLTVT.

In its sample, this clone was seen a few times. The chain recombines TRBV5-5 with TRBJ2-7; 11 nucleotides align to TRBD2. The CDR3 is 15 amino acids. Per germline, CDR1 SGHKS and CDR2 YYEKEE (reference sequence). Trimming at V came to 3 bases and at J to 4 bases, leaving 6 bases not matched to a gene. The CDR3 coding sequence is TGTGCCAGCAGCTCGTTAGCGGGGGGGATTTACGAGCAGTACTTC. It encodes CASSSLAGGIYEQYF.

J is TRBJ1-3 and V is TRBV7-2; no definite D call. This CDR3 has 14 amino acids. The germline V gene has CDR1 SGHTA and CDR2 FQGNSA. The V end lost 5 bases, the J end lost 3 bases, and 11 bases lay between the germline ends. DNA of the CDR3: TGTGCCAGCAGCCGGGATACGGGTGGAAACACCATATATTTT. Protein sequence: CASSRDTGGNTIYF. Looking up the rest from reference TRBV7-2 and TRBJ1-3 gives the full variable domain: GAGVSQSPSNKVTEKGKDVELRCDPISGHTALYWYRQSLGQGLEFLIYFQGNSAPDKSGLPSDRFSAERTGGSVSTLTIQRTQQEDSAVYLCASSRDTGGNTIYFGEGSWLTVV.

The chain couples TRBV19 to TRBJ1-5; D might be TRBD1 (6 bases). The V gene's germline CDR1 is LNHDA and CDR2 SQIVND (reference sequence). With 7 bases removed from V and 7 bases from J, the gap between germline ends came to 17 bases. The CDR3 consists of 14 residues. Here the CDR3 reads CASTATGILQPQHF. For the CDR3, the DNA is TGTGCCAGTACAGCAACAGGGATTCTCCAGCCCCAGCATTTT.

V and J are TRBV10-2 and TRBJ2-1; possible D gene TRBD2, 5 bases. The CDR3 loop spans 16 amino acids. Trimming shortened V by 6 bases and J by 0 bases, and 15 bases separated the two germline ends. Germline V gene data show CDR1 as WSHSY and CDR2 as SAAADI. This CDR3 reads CASSTGLSSSYNEQFF. Here the CDR3 DNA reads TGCGCCAGCAGCACCGGACTGTCGAGCTCCTACAATGAGCAGTTCTTC.

V and J are TRBV27 and TRBJ1-1, with D possibly TRBD1 on 6 matching bases. Trimming took 6 bases from V and 3 from J, leaving 11 bases between them. Germline V lookup: CDR1 MNHEY, CDR2 SMNVEV (reference sequence). This CDR3 has 13 amino acids. The CDR3 DNA reads TGTGCCAGCAGCGACAGGTTTTACACTGAAGCTTTCTTT. This sequence encodes CASSDRFYTEAFF.

The chain recombines TRBV5-1 with TRBJ1-3; D unclear. The CDR3 has 12 amino acids. Germline V lookup: CDR1 SGHRS, CDR2 YFSETQ. Trimming pared 4 bases from V and 4 bases from J, leaving 6 bases between. Here the CDR3 DNA reads TGCGCCAGCAGCAGCGCCGGAAACACCATATATTTT. The encoded protein is CASSSAGNTIYF. Variable domain in full (rest from reference TRBV5-1 and TRBJ1-3): KAGVTQTPRYLIKTRGQQVTLSCSPISGHRSVSWYQQTPGQGLQFLFEYFSETQRNKGNFPGRFSGRQFSNSRSEMNVSTLELGDSALYLCASSSAGNTIYFGEGSWLTVV.

This rearrangement joins TRBV5-4 to TRBJ1-1; 8 bases fit TRBD1. CDR1 is SGHNT, CDR2 YYREEE, per germline (reference sequence). The J segment lost 5 bases and the V segment lost 1 base, leaving 4 bases of the junction unmatched. The CDR3 loop spans 14 amino acids. CDR3 loop: CASSLRQGRTEAFF. In nucleotides, the CDR3 is TGTGCCAGCAGCTTGAGACAGGGGCGGACTGAAGCTTTCTTT.

This clone was seen a handful of times. V gene TRBV10-1 combines with J gene TRBJ2-1; 12 nucleotides agree with TRBD2. This CDR3 comprises 15 residues. V was clipped by 5 bases and J by 7 bases; unmatched bases: 6. Germline V CDR1 and CDR2: WNHNN, SYGVQD (reference sequence). CDR3 bases: TGCGCCAGCAGTTCTAGCGGGGGGGTGGGAAATGAGCAGTTCTTC. As protein: CASSSSGGVGNEQFF.

This sequence joins TRBV4-2 and TRBJ2-7, with 7 bases fitting TRBD2. Per the germline V gene, CDR1 is LGHNA and CDR2 is YNFKEQ. Trimming at V came to 0 bases and at J to 0 bases, leaving 14 bases not matched to a gene. The length of the CDR3 is 19 residues. The CDR3 region has the DNA TGTGCCAGCAGCCAAGATGATATGTTACTAGCGATGAGCTCCTACGAGCAGTACTTC. Amino acid sequence: CASSQDDMLLAMSSYEQYF.

The J gene is TRBJ2-2, the V gene TRBV27; TRBD2 aligns across 8 bases. CDR1 and CDR2 (germline): MNHEY, SMNVEV (reference sequence). V dropped 2 bases and J dropped 2; count of bases not matched to a gene: 10. The CDR3 has 18 amino acids. CDR3 DNA sequence: TGTGCCAGCAGTTTAGTTTTGGGCGGGGGGACTAACACCGGGGAGCTGTTTTTT. Translating gives CASSLVLGGGTNTGELFF.

DNA of the CDR3: TGTGCCAGCAGCCAGGAATATGGGGGGTTCCCTGAAGCTTTCTTT. It encodes CASSQEYGGFPEAFF. This rearrangement joins TRBV4-2 to TRBJ1-1, with D possibly matching TRBD1 (5 bases). Germline CDR1 and CDR2: LGHNA and YNFKEQ. The CDR3 runs 15 residues. The ends were cut back, 3 bases at V and 6 bases at J, with 17 bases in the middle.